Each of the 26 T cell receptor beta chains below was sequenced from the same sample in a study of blood T cell repertoires in COVID-19. Method: immunoSEQ multiplex PCR; TCRdb's copy keeps in-frame clones and lacks some. This table has about 350,000 clones, more than 75% appearing once. Sequenced sample: PBMCs or T cells enriched from blood (not recorded which). These receptors all stem from a woman between 25 and 40 years old who had recovered from COVID-19.

The V and J genes are TRBV4-2 and TRBJ2-3; the match to TRBD2 covers 11 bases. J lost 3 bases, V lost 6 bases, and 2 bases had no gene match. The CDR3 has 14 amino acids. CDR1 and CDR2 (germline): LGHNA, YNFKEQ. CDR3 region: CASRRLAGTDTQYF. In DNA, the CDR3 is TGTGCCAGCAGGCGACTAGCGGGGACAGATACGCAGTATTTT.

In this sample, this clone turned up once. The V gene is TRBV6-5, the J gene TRBJ1-6; TRBD1 agrees at 8 bases. J gave up 3 bases and V 8 bases, and 6 bases lay outside the gene matches. There are 15 residues in the CDR3. Germline assignment: CDR1 MNHEY and CDR2 SVGAGI. CDR3 sequence: CASADRAVYNSPLHF. CDR3 nucleotides: TGTGCCAGCGCGGACAGGGCGGTCTATAATTCACCCCTCCACTTT.

Turning to this clone: The sample has other DNA sequences that encode this CDR3 too. V and J are TRBV18 and TRBJ2-5, with TRBD1 identical over 8 bases. Germline CDR1 is KGHSH and CDR2 is LQKENI. The ends lost 3 bases at V and 4 bases at J; junction bases unmatched: 4. The CDR3 length is 14 residues. The CDR3: CASSPTGVGETQYF. The DNA of the CDR3 is TGTGCCAGCTCACCGACAGGGGTCGGAGAGACCCAGTACTTC.

The V call is TRBV30, the J call TRBJ2-3; D is ambiguous. This CDR3 is 17 amino acids long. V was trimmed by 2 bases and J by 2 bases, leaving 20 bases between them. The V gene's germline CDR1 is GTSNPN and CDR2 SVGIG (reference sequence). CDR3 coding DNA: TGTGCCTGGAGTACCCCCCCGTGGCACCGTCACACAGATACGCAGTATTTT. Protein product: CAWSTPPWHRHTDTQYF.

The CDR3 protein is CASSLSSGSPYEQYF. The CDR3, as DNA: TGCGCCAGCAGCTTGAGCTCCGGTAGCCCCTACGAGCAGTACTTC. This chain uses TRBV5-1 with TRBJ2-7, with unresolved D. V lost 1 base and J 2 bases, leaving 13 bases between the germline ends. The CDR3 is made up of 15 amino acids. Germline CDR1 and CDR2: SGHRS and YFSETQ. The whole variable domain, remainder taken from reference TRBV5-1 and TRBJ2-7, is KAGVTQTPRYLIKTRGQQVTLSCSPISGHRSVSWYQQTPGQGLQFLFEYFSETQRNKGNFPGRFSGRQFSNSRSEMNVSTLELGDSALYLCASSLSSGSPYEQYFGPGTRLTVT.

This sequence joins TRBV27 and TRBJ1-3; 10 bases match TRBD1. V lost 5 bases and J lost 4; bases outside the gene matches: 5. CDR3 length equals 15 residues. Germline V lookup: CDR1 MNHEY, CDR2 SMNVEV (reference sequence). CDR3 nucleotides: TGTGCCAGCAGTCAGGGACAGGGGCTCGGAAACACCATATATTTT. Its protein is CASSQGQGLGNTIYF.

The V gene is TRBV10-3, the J gene TRBJ2-1; 9 bases line up with TRBD1. The CDR3 is made up of 13 amino acids. CDR1 is ENHRY and CDR2 is SYGVKD in the germline V gene. Trimming removed 7 bases from V and 8 bases from J; junction bases left unmatched: 6. CDR3 loop: CAIKGQGWDEQFF. The CDR3 bases are TGTGCCATCAAAGGACAGGGGTGGGATGAGCAGTTCTTC.

The chain carries TRBV21-1 and TRBJ1-2. TRBV21-1 is reported as a pseudogene. The CDR3 is 15 residues long. The CDR3 sequence is CASSVPAGPSYGYTF. The CDR3 DNA is TGTGCCAGCAGCGTACCGGCGGGGCCTTCCTATGGCTACACCTTC.

The chain uses TRBV28 and TRBJ2-7; 8 nucleotides agree with TRBD2. The CDR3 extends over 16 amino acids. Germline V gene sequence: CDR1 MDHEN, CDR2 SYDVKM. V trimming: 2 bases; J trimming: 4 bases; junction bases outside the gene matches: 10. The chain's CDR3 is CASSLDRRRGVYEQYF. In DNA, the CDR3 is TGTGCCAGCAGTTTAGATCGACGGCGGGGGGTTTACGAGCAGTACTTC.

The sample holds a few counts of this clone. This sequence joins TRBV18 and TRBJ1-6, with D perhaps matching TRBD1 (6 bases). V was clipped by 3 bases and J by 7 bases, with 16 bases between them. The CDR3 has 16 residues. In germline, CDR1 is KGHSH, CDR2 LQKENI. The CDR3 region is CASSPRSGHANSPLHF. The CDR3 coding sequence is TGTGCCAGCTCACCGAGATCGGGACACGCGAATTCACCCCTCCACTTT.

V is TRBV29-1 and J is TRBJ2-1; D may be TRBD2 (6 bases). This CDR3 is built from 11 residues. Germline V lookup: CDR1 SQVTM, CDR2 ANQGSEA. V lost 4 bases, J lost 7 bases, and 8 bases lay in between. The CDR3 region has the DNA TGCAGCGTTGGCGGGGAGAATGAGCAGTTCTTC. This codes for CSVGGENEQFF.

The gene calls are TRBV30 and TRBJ1-1; 7 bases line up with TRBD1. CDR1 is GTSNPN and CDR2 is SVGIG in the germline V gene (reference sequence). Trimming removed 1 base from V and 7 bases from J; junction bases left unmatched: 12. This CDR3 comprises 15 residues. This chain's CDR3 is CAWSAEFGQEFEAFF. As DNA, the CDR3 is TGTGCCTGGAGTGCCGAATTTGGACAGGAGTTTGAAGCTTTCTTT.

CDR3 protein: CASTLTGGVTGNTIYF. CDR3 nucleotide sequence: TGTGCCAGCACCCTAACTGGGGGGGTGACTGGAAACACCATATATTTT. The V and J genes are TRBV11-2 and TRBJ1-3; a weak D match, TRBD1 (5 bases). The CDR3 is 16 residues long. Per the germline V gene, CDR1 is SGHAT and CDR2 is FQNNGV. V was shortened by 7 bases and J by 2 bases, with 18 bases between the two germline ends.

The chain combines TRBV5-8 with TRBJ1-5; D is perhaps TRBD1 (6 bases). Germline CDR1 and CDR2: SGHTS and YDEGEE. V lost 4 bases, J lost 3 bases, and 14 bases lay in between. CDR3 length: 15 amino acids. CDR3 residues: CASSTTQGTNQPQHF. The CDR3 bases are TGTGCCAGCAGCACAACACAGGGTACCAATCAGCCCCAGCATTTT.

The chain employs TRBV18 and TRBJ1-5; the D gene is possibly TRBD1 (6 bases). Germline loops: CDR1 KGHSH, CDR2 LQKENI. The CDR3 contains 14 residues. With 2 bases removed from V and 7 bases from J, the gap between germline ends came to 12 bases. CDR3 residues: CASSPSGGGQPQHF. The CDR3 nucleotides are TGTGCCAGCTCACCATCGGGGGGCGGACAGCCCCAGCATTTT.

V usage is TRBV7-2 and J usage is TRBJ2-2; possibly TRBD2 for D (6 bases). The CDR3 contains 14 residues. CDR1 and CDR2 from the germline V gene are SGHTA and FQGNSA. V was cut by 8 bases and J by 7 bases, with 17 bases left in between. In nucleotides, the CDR3 is TGTGCCAGCGCAGCGGATCGGGGGATCGGGGAGCTGTTTTTT. It codes for CASAADRGIGELFF.

There are many counts of this clone. Written as DNA, the CDR3 is TGTGCCAGCAGCCAAGATGGGACTACAGGGTACGAGCAGTACTTC. Residues: CASSQDGTTGYEQYF. The rearrangement uses TRBV3-1 (or the pseudogene TRBV3-2) and TRBJ2-7, with D possibly matching TRBD2 (7 bases). This CDR3 has 15 residues. The V gene's germline CDR1 is LGHDT and CDR2 YNNKEL (reference sequence). The V end lost 0 bases, the J end lost 4 bases, and 13 bases lay between the germline ends.

The V gene is TRBV28, the J gene TRBJ1-2, with D perhaps TRBD1 (6 bases). V was cut by 5 bases and J by 2 bases, with 12 bases left in between. This CDR3 has 14 amino acids. Germline CDR1 MDHEN, CDR2 SYDVKM. In DNA, the CDR3 is TGTGCCAGCAGTCTGGACAGACCCAACTATGGCTACACCTTC. It is translated as CASSLDRPNYGYTF.

The gene calls are TRBV10-3 and TRBJ2-7, with 7 bases identical to TRBD1. With 7 bases clipped from V and 6 bases from J, the junction kept 12 bases outside the gene matches. Per germline, CDR1 ENHRY and CDR2 SYGVKD. CDR3 length equals 14 residues. The CDR3 coding sequence is TGTGCCATCATAGCAGGGCGGCCAGGGGGCGAGCAGTACTTC. This translates into CAIIAGRPGGEQYF.

In the case of this clone: Other DNA sequences in the same sample also yield this CDR3. The rearrangement links TRBV11-2 to TRBJ1-1; TRBD1 might be the D (6 bases). Germline CDR1 is SGHAT and CDR2 is FQNNGV. This CDR3 comprises 13 residues. V dropped 5 bases and J dropped 1 base, with 8 bases sitting between them. CDR3 sequence: CASSLDRNTEAFF. The CDR3 coding sequence is TGTGCCAGCAGCCTGGACAGGAACACTGAAGCTTTCTTT.

This sequence joins TRBV19 and TRBJ2-5; maybe TRBD1 (6 bases). Looked up from germline, CDR1 is LNHDA and CDR2 is SQIVND (reference sequence). This CDR3 is built from 12 residues. V lost 6 bases to trimming and J lost 5 bases, with 10 bases between them. CDR3 loop: CASRQGEETQYF. Here the CDR3 DNA reads TGTGCCAGTAGACAGGGCGAGGAGACCCAGTACTTC.

The chain links TRBV27 to TRBJ2-1; D perhaps matches TRBD1 (5 bases). This CDR3 is built from 13 residues. Germline-derived CDR1 and CDR2 are MNHEY and SMNVEV (reference sequence). V lost 6 bases to trimming and J lost 1 base, with 7 bases between them. CDR3 amino acids: CASSYRSYNEQFF. CDR3 DNA sequence: TGTGCCAGCAGCTACAGGTCCTACAATGAGCAGTTCTTC.

The chain combines TRBV9 with TRBJ2-5; D is unclear. Germline V gene lookup returns CDR1 SGDLS and CDR2 YYNGEE. V dropped 0 bases and J dropped 3 bases, with 12 bases sitting between them. This CDR3 comprises 15 residues. As DNA, the CDR3 is TGTGCCAGCAGCGTAGCTGGCCTAGTTAAAGAGACCCAGTACTTC. It specifies CASSVAGLVKETQYF.

This rearrangement joins TRBV2 to TRBJ2-1; 7 bases align to TRBD2. Germline V gene data show CDR1 as SNHLY and CDR2 as FYNNEI. J was trimmed by 2 bases and V by 3 bases; bases with no gene match: 7. This CDR3 is built from 16 residues. In DNA, the CDR3 is TGTGCCAGCAGTGACAGGTCCAGCGGGGCCTACAATGAGCAGTTCTTC. Protein product: CASSDRSSGAYNEQFF.

J is TRBJ2-2 and V is TRBV30, with a tentative D call TRBD1 (5 bases). The CDR3 runs 13 residues. Deletions cut 2 bases from V and 1 base from J, with 5 bases between. The germline CDR1 and CDR2 sequences are GTSNPN and SVGIG (reference sequence). CDR3 nucleotides: TGTGCCTGGAGTCAGGGGAACACCGGGGAGCTGTTTTTT. Protein sequence: CAWSQGNTGELFF.

The chain carries TRBV6-1 and TRBJ2-7; TRBD1 aligns across 7 bases. The length of the CDR3 is 15 residues. V lost 0 bases, J lost 1 base, and 3 bases stayed unmatched. Germline V gene sequence: CDR1 MNHNS, CDR2 SASEGT. DNA for the CDR3: TGTGCCAGCAGTGAAGCGCGGACAGGATCCTACGAGCAGTACTTC. Translation gives CASSEARTGSYEQYF.